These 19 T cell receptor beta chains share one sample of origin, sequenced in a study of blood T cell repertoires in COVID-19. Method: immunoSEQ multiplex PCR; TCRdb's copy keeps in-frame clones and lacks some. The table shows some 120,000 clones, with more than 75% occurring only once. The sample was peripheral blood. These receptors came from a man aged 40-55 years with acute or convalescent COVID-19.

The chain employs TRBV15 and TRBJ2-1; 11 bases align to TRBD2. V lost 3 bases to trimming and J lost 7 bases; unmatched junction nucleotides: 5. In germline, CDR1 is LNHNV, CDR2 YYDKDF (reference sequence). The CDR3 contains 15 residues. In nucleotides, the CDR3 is TGTGCCACCAGCAGGAGACTAGCGGGGTTGAATGAGCAGTTCTTC. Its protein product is CATSRRLAGLNEQFF.

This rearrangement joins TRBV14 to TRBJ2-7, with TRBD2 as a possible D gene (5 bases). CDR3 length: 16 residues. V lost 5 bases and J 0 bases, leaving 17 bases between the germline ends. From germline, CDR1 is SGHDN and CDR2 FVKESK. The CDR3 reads CASSLGVGLSSYEQYF. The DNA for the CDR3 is TGTGCCAGCAGCTTGGGAGTTGGGTTGAGCTCCTACGAGCAGTACTTC.

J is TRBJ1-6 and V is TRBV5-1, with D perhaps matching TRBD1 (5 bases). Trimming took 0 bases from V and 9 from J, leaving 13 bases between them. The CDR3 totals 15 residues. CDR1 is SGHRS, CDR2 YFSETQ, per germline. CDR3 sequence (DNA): TGCGCCAGCAGCTTGGTTTCGGGGGTCGCTTCACCCCTCCACTTT. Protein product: CASSLVSGVASPLHF.

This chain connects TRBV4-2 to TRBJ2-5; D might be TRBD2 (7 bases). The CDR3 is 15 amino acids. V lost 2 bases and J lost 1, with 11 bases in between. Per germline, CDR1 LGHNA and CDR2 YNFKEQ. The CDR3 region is CASSQPGGFQETQYF. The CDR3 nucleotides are TGTGCCAGCAGCCAACCGGGGGGCTTCCAAGAGACCCAGTACTTC.

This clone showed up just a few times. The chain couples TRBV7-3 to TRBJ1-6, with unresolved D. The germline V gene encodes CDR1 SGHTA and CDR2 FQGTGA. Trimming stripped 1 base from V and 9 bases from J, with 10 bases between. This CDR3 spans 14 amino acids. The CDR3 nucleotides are TGTGCCAGCAGCTTAAATCCGTCCGGTTCACCCCTCCACTTT. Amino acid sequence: CASSLNPSGSPLHF.

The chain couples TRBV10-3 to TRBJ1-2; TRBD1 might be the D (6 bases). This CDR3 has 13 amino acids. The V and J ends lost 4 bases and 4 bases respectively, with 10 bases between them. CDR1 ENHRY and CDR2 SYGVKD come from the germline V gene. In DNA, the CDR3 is TGTGCCATCAGTGTCGTAGGGGGCTATGGCTACACCTTC. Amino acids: CAISVVGGYGYTF.

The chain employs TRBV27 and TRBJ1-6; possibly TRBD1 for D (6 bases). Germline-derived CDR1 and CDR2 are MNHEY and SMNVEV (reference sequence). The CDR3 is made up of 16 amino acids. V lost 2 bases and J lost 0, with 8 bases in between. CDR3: CASSLTGTSYNSPLHF. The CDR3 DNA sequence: TGTGCCAGCAGTTTAACAGGGACCTCCTATAATTCACCCCTCCACTTT.

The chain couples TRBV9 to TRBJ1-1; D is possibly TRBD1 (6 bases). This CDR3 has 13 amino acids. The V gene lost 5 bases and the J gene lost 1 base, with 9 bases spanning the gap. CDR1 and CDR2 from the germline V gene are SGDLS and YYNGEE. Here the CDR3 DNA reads TGTGCCAGCAGTGAGGACAGGAACACTGAAGCTTTCTTT. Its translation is CASSEDRNTEAFF. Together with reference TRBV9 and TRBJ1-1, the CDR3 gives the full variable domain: DSGVTQTPKHLITATGQRVTLRCSPRSGDLSVYWYQQSLDQGLQFLIQYYNGEERAKGNILERFSAQQFPDLHSELNLSSLELGDSALYFCASSEDRNTEAFFGQGTRLTVV.

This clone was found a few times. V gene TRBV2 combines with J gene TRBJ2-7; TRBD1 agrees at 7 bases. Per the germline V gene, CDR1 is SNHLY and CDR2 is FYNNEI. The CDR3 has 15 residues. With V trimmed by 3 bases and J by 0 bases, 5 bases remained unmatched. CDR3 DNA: TGTGCCAGCAGTGATCCCGGACAGGCCTCCTACGAGCAGTACTTC. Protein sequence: CASSDPGQASYEQYF.

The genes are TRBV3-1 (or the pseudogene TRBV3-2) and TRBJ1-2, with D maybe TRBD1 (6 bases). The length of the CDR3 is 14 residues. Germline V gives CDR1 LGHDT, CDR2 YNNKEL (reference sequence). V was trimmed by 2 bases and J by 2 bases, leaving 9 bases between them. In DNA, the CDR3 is TGTGCCAGCAGCCAACTACAGGGAAACTATGGCTACACCTTC. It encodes CASSQLQGNYGYTF.

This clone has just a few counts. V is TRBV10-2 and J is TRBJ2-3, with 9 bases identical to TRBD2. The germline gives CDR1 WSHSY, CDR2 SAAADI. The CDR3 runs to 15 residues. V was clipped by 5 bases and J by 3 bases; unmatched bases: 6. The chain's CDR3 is CASSSAGGRTDTQYF. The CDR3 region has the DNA TGCGCCAGCAGTAGTGCGGGAGGGCGGACAGATACGCAGTATTTT.

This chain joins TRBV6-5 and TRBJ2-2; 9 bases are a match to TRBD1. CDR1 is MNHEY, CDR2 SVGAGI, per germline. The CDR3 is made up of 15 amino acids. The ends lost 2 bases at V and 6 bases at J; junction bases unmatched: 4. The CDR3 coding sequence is TGTGCCAGCAGTTACGACAGGGGGGTTGCCGGGGAGCTGTTTTTT. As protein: CASSYDRGVAGELFF.

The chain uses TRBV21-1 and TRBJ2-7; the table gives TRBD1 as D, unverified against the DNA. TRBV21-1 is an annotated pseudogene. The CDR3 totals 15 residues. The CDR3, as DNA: TGTGCCAGCAGCAATGGACAGGTGCCCTCCTACGAGCAGTACTTC. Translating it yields CASSNGQVPSYEQYF.

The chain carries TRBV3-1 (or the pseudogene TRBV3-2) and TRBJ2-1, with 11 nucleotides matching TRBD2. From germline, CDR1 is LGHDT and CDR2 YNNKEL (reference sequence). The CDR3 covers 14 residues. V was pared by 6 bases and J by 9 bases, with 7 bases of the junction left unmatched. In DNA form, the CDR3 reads TGTGCCAGCAGTCATCTAGCGGGAGGAGGTGAGCAGTTCTTC. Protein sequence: CASSHLAGGGEQFF.

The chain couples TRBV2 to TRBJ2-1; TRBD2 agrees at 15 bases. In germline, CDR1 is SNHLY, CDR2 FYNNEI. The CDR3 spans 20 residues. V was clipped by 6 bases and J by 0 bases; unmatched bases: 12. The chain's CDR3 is CASSEPGLAGGQDSYNEQFF. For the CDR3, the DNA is TGTGCCAGCAGCGAACCCGGACTAGCGGGGGGGCAGGACTCCTACAATGAGCAGTTCTTC.

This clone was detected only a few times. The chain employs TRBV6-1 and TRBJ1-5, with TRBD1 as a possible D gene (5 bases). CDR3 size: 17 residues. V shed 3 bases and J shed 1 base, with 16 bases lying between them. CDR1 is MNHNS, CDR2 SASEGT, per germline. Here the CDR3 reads CASSDQQGGFSNQPQHF. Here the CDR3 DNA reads TGTGCCAGCAGTGACCAGCAGGGAGGATTCAGCAATCAGCCCCAGCATTTT.

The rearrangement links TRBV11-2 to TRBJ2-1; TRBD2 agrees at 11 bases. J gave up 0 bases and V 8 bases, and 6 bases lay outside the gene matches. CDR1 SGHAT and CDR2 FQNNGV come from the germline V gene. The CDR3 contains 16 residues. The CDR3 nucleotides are TGTGCCAGCCAGGGACTAGCGGACAGCTCCTACAATGAGCAGTTCTTC. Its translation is CASQGLADSSYNEQFF.

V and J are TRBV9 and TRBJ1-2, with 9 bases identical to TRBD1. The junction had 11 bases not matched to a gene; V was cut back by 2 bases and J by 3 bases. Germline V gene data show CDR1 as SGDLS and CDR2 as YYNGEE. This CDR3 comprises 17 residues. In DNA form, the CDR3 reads TGTGCCAGCAGCGTCTCCGGGACAGGGACTCGTGACTATGGCTACACCTTC. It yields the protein CASSVSGTGTRDYGYTF. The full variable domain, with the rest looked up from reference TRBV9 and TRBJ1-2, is DSGVTQTPKHLITATGQRVTLRCSPRSGDLSVYWYQQSLDQGLQFLIQYYNGEERAKGNILERFSAQQFPDLHSELNLSSLELGDSALYFCASSVSGTGTRDYGYTFGSGTRLTVV.

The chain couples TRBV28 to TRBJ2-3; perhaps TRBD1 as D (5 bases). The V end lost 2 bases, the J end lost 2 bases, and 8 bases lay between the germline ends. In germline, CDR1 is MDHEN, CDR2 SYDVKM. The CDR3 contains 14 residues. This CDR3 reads CASSLRGLTDTQYF. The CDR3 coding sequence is TGTGCCAGCAGTTTAAGGGGCCTCACAGATACGCAGTATTTT.